Presented here are 10 T cell receptor beta chains from one specimen sequenced in a study of CD8 T cells in Susac syndrome. Reverse transcription of roughly 0.45 to 1 ug RNA used random hexamers. Using its own MiXCR run on the immunoSEQ multiplex PCR reads, TCRdb lists one record per CDR3 protein. The data hold some 200,000 distinct CDR3 sequences, with 85% to 95% observed a single time. Sequenced input: CD8+ T cells from PBMCs. The receptors originated from a human donor with Susac syndrome.

This clonotype was detected once. V gene TRBV28 combines with J gene TRBJ2-2, with TRBD2 matching 10 bases. The CDR3 runs to 14 residues. Per the germline V gene, CDR1 is MDHEN and CDR2 is SYDVKM. With V trimmed by 5 bases and J by 7 bases, 4 bases remained unmatched. CDR3 amino acids: CASSTSGIVGELFF. The CDR3 bases are TGTGCCAGCAGTACTAGCGGGATAGTCGGGGAGCTGTTTTTT. The whole variable domain, remainder taken from reference TRBV28 and TRBJ2-2, is DVKVTQSSRYLVKRTGEKVFLECVQDMDHENMFWYRQDPGLGLRLIYFSYDVKMKEKGDIPEGYSVSREKKERFSLILESASTNQTSMYLCASSTSGIVGELFFGEGSRLTVL.

This sequence joins TRBV27 and TRBJ1-2; no clear D gene. The CDR3 is made up of 13 amino acids. V was shortened by 6 bases and J by 6 bases, with 14 bases between the two germline ends. The germline CDR1 and CDR2 sequences are MNHEY and SMNVEV (reference sequence). DNA for the CDR3: TGTGCCAGCAGCCCAATAGGGCATGATGGCTACACCTTC. It translates to CASSPIGHDGYTF.

The V gene is TRBV4-1, the J gene TRBJ1-5; D remains ambiguous. Trimming cost V 0 bases and J 6 bases, with 12 bases left between them. The germline CDR1 and CDR2 sequences are MGHRA and YSYEKL. CDR3 length: 15 residues. The CDR3 spells CASSQDQGWGQPQHF. The CDR3 DNA sequence: TGCGCCAGCAGCCAAGATCAAGGTTGGGGTCAGCCCCAGCATTTT.

The chain recombines TRBV7-9 with TRBJ2-5; D is ambiguous. CDR3 length: 13 residues. Trimming stripped 5 bases from V and 0 bases from J, with 7 bases between. Looked up from germline, CDR1 is SEHNR and CDR2 is FQNEAQ (reference sequence). The CDR3 is CASSSNNQETQYF. The CDR3 region has the DNA TGTGCCAGCAGCAGTAACAACCAAGAGACCCAGTACTTC.

The rearrangement uses TRBV29-1 and TRBJ2-2, with 9 positions matching TRBD1. The CDR3 is 12 amino acids. V shed 7 bases and J 6 bases; nucleotides not matched to a gene: 3. Germline lookup yields CDR1 SQVTM and CDR2 ANQGSEA. The CDR3 DNA sequence: TGCAGCGCCGACAGGGGGTCCGGGGAGCTGTTTTTT. It yields the protein CSADRGSGELFF.

The chain combines TRBV2 with TRBJ1-1; TRBD1 matches at 12 bases. The ends lost 9 bases at V and 4 bases at J; junction bases unmatched: 12. This CDR3 spans 16 amino acids. Per germline, CDR1 SNHLY and CDR2 FYNNEI. The CDR3 nucleotides are TGTGCCAGTAGCTCCGGGACAGGGGGCTTGTCCACTGAAGCTTTCTTT. It is translated as CASSSGTGGLSTEAFF.

The genes are TRBV4-1 and TRBJ2-1; weak D call: TRBD2 (5 bases). Germline CDR1 reads MGHRA; CDR2 reads YSYEKL. The CDR3 sequence is 16 residues long. Trimming cost V 7 bases and J 3 bases, with 19 bases left between them. The chain's CDR3 is CASKGTGLASYNEQFF. The CDR3 DNA is TGCGCCAGCAAAGGCACCGGTCTAGCCAGCTACAATGAGCAGTTCTTC.

This clonotype was seen a single time. The chain employs TRBV3-1 and TRBJ2-7; D is ambiguous. The CDR3 is made up of 16 amino acids. Germline V gives CDR1 LGHDT, CDR2 YNNKEL (reference sequence). V was cut by 0 bases and J by 2 bases, with 14 bases left in between. Here the CDR3 reads CASSQDLHGSTYEQYF. CDR3 in DNA: TGTGCCAGCAGCCAAGACTTACATGGATCAACCTACGAGCAGTACTTC.

The gene calls are TRBV4-2 and TRBJ1-5, with TRBD1 matching 7 bases. The V and J ends lost 0 bases and 5 bases, in that order; junction bases with no gene match: 7. The germline V gene encodes CDR1 LGHNA and CDR2 YNFKEQ. This CDR3 region has 16 residues. CDR3 residues: CASSQDAGGLYQPQHF. DNA for the CDR3: TGTGCCAGCAGCCAAGACGCAGGGGGTCTCTATCAGCCCCAGCATTTT.

Only a few counts were recorded for this clonotype. The chain links TRBV18 to TRBJ2-5; 9 positions agree with TRBD1. Germline trimming cut 3 bases from V and 2 bases from J; bases unmatched to any gene: 1. The CDR3 length is 14 residues. Germline V gives CDR1 KGHSH, CDR2 LQKENI. CDR3 sequence (DNA): TGTGCCAGCTCACCGGGACAGGGACAAGAGACCCAGTACTTC. This codes for CASSPGQGQETQYF.